The clone carrying this T cell receptor (beta chain) was observed a handful of times. The sample originates from a study of blood T cell repertoires in COVID-19. Whole-study context: The study drew acute and convalescent COVID-19 samples from the United States, Italy and Spain. Sources were T cells, B-cell-depleted T cells, or PBMCs; the material itself was cDNA or gDNA.

Authors' data handling: Scientists estimated how many nucleated cells there were by amplifying reference gene primers. This table comes from immunoSEQ multiplex PCR, and its TCRdb copy is limited to in-frame clones, with some not included. Clone size and the V and J calls come from that table; the DNA yielded D and trimming. The sample includes fewer than 150,000 clones, approximately 84% seen only once; the top ten take more than 3%. The clonotype comes from a middle-aged man with acute or convalescent COVID-19. What was sequenced was peripheral blood.

The CDR3 region has the DNA TGTGCCATCAGTGCTTTTGGGGGAGCGGGTAGGAATTCACCCCTCCACTTT. This encodes CAISAFGGAGRNSPLHF. The V call is TRBV10-3, the J call TRBJ1-6, with TRBD1 as a possible D gene (5 bases). The CDR3 length is 17 residues. V lost 4 bases to trimming and J lost 7 bases, with 20 bases between them. CDR1 and CDR2 from the germline V gene are ENHRY and SYGVKD.